One sample yielded the 7 T cell receptor beta chains listed below, sequenced in a study of blood T cell repertoires in COVID-19. Clones were read by immunoSEQ multiplex PCR, and TCRdb kept only the in-frame ones, dropping some. The repertoire holds over 200,000 clones, with around 86% as singletons. Specimen: PBMCs or T cells enriched from blood (not recorded which). These receptors were collected from a man aged 18 to 30 who had recovered from COVID-19.

The chain uses TRBV11-2 and TRBJ2-7, with TRBD2 matching 15 bases. Losses at the gene ends were 1 base for V and 12 bases for J; bases not matched to a gene: 10. CDR1 is SGHAT, CDR2 FQNNGV, per germline. The CDR3 has 16 amino acids. In DNA, the CDR3 is TGTGCCAGCAGCTTAGTTACGGGACTAGCGGGAGGCACCCTGTACTTC. Translated, it gives CASSLVTGLAGGTLYF.

This chain joins TRBV11-2 and TRBJ2-1, with D uncertain. From germline, CDR1 is SGHAT and CDR2 FQNNGV. Deletions cut 5 bases from V and 8 bases from J, with 25 bases between. This CDR3 is built from 17 residues. In DNA form, the CDR3 reads TGTGCCAGCAGCCACGGATGGTTAAGCCGGAGAGGCCATGAGCAGTTCTTC. Protein: CASSHGWLSRRGHEQFF.

This chain joins TRBV11-2 and TRBJ2-5; TRBD2 matches at 7 bases. V lost 1 base and J lost 3; bases outside the gene matches: 2. Germline assignment: CDR1 SGHAT and CDR2 FQNNGV. The length of the CDR3 is 14 residues. CDR3 bases: TGTGCCAGCAGCTTAGGGGCGGGGGAAGAGACCCAGTACTTC. Translation gives CASSLGAGEETQYF.

This rearrangement joins TRBV5-1 to TRBJ2-7; 8 bases are shared with TRBD1. This CDR3 region has 16 residues. The germline V gene encodes CDR1 SGHRS and CDR2 YFSETQ. After removal of 2 bases from V and 7 bases from J, the junction contained 14 bases not matched to a gene. The DNA of the CDR3 is TGCGCCAGCAGCTTATCGGGTGGCAGGGGGCTGGGAGAGCAGTACTTC. Amino acid sequence: CASSLSGGRGLGEQYF. The variable domain in full, with the rest retrieved from reference TRBV5-1 and TRBJ2-7, is KAGVTQTPRYLIKTRGQQVTLSCSPISGHRSVSWYQQTPGQGLQFLFEYFSETQRNKGNFPGRFSGRQFSNSRSEMNVSTLELGDSALYLCASSLSGGRGLGEQYFGPGTRLTVT.

The chain couples TRBV30 to TRBJ2-1; tentative D call: TRBD2 (6 bases). The germline CDR1 and CDR2 sequences are GTSNPN and SVGIG (reference sequence). The CDR3 is 16 residues long. V gave up 2 bases and J gave up 0 bases, with 14 bases separating them. CDR3 nucleotide sequence: TGTGCCTGGAGTTTGGGACTTCCGAGCTCCTACAATGAGCAGTTCTTC. Amino acid sequence: CAWSLGLPSSYNEQFF.

The chain combines TRBV5-1 with TRBJ2-7; tentatively, D is TRBD1 (6 bases). The CDR3 has 12 amino acids. V gave up 8 bases and J gave up 5 bases, with 14 bases separating them. Germline assignment: CDR1 SGHRS and CDR2 YFSETQ. The CDR3: CASSGDSNEQYF. The CDR3 nucleotides are TGCGCCAGTTCAGGGGATAGTAACGAGCAGTACTTC. Drawing the rest from reference TRBV5-1 and TRBJ2-7, the complete variable domain is KAGVTQTPRYLIKTRGQQVTLSCSPISGHRSVSWYQQTPGQGLQFLFEYFSETQRNKGNFPGRFSGRQFSNSRSEMNVSTLELGDSALYLCASSGDSNEQYFGPGTRLTVT.

This clone occurred a few times. The CDR3 nucleotides are TGTGCCAGCAGTCCATGGACTAGCGCCAACACCGGGGAGCTGTTTTTT. Protein sequence: CASSPWTSANTGELFF. The chain employs TRBV28 and TRBJ2-2, with 9 nucleotides matching TRBD2. This CDR3 region has 16 residues. Germline lookup yields CDR1 MDHEN and CDR2 SYDVKM. After removal of 5 bases from V and 2 bases from J, the junction contained 6 bases not matched to a gene.